A single T cell receptor beta chain is shown here with its context. The data were produced by immunoSEQ multiplex PCR, yet TCRdb's version contains in-frame clones alone and is incomplete. The data contain 25,000 to 30,000 clones, approximately 79% of them singletons. The CDR3 is 15 amino acids. In germline, CDR1 is SGHTA, CDR2 FQGNSA. V shed 3 bases and J 6 bases; nucleotides not matched to a gene: 7. This specimen comes from a study of blood T cell repertoires in COVID-19. The V gene is TRBV7-2, the J gene TRBJ2-3, with TRBD1 matching over 9 bases. The receptor was derived from a boy aged 2-15 years with active or convalescent COVID-19. The sequenced material came from peripheral blood. The CDR3 DNA reads TGTGCCAGCAGCTTCACAGGGGGCGCGGCGGATACGCAGTATTTT. It translates to CASSFTGGAADTQYF. The entire variable domain, with the rest obtained from reference TRBV7-2 and TRBJ2-3, is as follows: GAGVSQSPSNKVTEKGKDVELRCDPISGHTALYWYRQSLGQGLEFLIYFQGNSAPDKSGLPSDRFSAERTGGSVSTLTIQRTQQEDSAVYLCASSFTGGAADTQYFGPGTRLTVL.